This T cell receptor beta chain was profiled in a study of Ad26.COV2.S vaccination and SARS-CoV-2 variants. Study-wide context: The COV1001 Ad26.COV2.S trial arm included the donor. Whole-study results and caveats: Considerable breadth of spike-specific CD8+ and CD4+ T cell responses has reportedly been documented following vaccination. Total T cell responses, in the TCR breadth and depth analyses, may have been underestimated.

Turning to this clone: Its antigen is undetermined.

Sequencing used immunoSEQ multiplex PCR; TCRdb keeps in-frame clones, though not all of them. Here the sample spans about 410,000 clones, about 88% being singletons. This CDR3 spans 15 amino acids. The germline V gene has CDR1 MNHEY and CDR2 SMNVEV (reference sequence). V dropped 6 bases and J dropped 6; count of bases not matched to a gene: 12. Regarding treatment: roughly 18 received Ad26.COV2.S at low or high dose, single or two shots; 5 received placebo; per-sample allocation not given. Sampling was done on day 63 after the first vaccine or placebo injection. An Ad26 vector was used to express Wuhan-strain SARS-CoV-2 spike as the vaccine.

The chain links TRBV27 to TRBJ2-7; TRBD1 aligns across 9 bases. This clonotype was obtained from a person between 18 and 60 years old who received the Ad26.COV2.S COVID-19 vaccine or a placebo. The sample here was peripheral blood, taken in a trial of Ad26.COV2.S vaccine versus placebo. The CDR3 region has the DNA TGTGCCAGCAGCCCATCGGGGAACAGGGGGCGCGAGCAGTACTTC. Amino acids: CASSPSGNRGREQYF.